The rows below give T cell receptor beta chains drawn from one sample of a study of cytomegalovirus exposure and HLA in healthy donors. Sequenced by immunoSEQ multiplex PCR; TCRdb stores in-frame clones only, minus some. The sample shows more than 100,000 clones, around 66% of them seen only once. Input material: PBMCs. The receptors here all came from a woman between 40 and 50 years old in good health and CMV-seropositive. Each CDR3 is given with its conserved first and last residue. D genes are given only for firm matches.

cdr3_aa,v_call,d_call
CASSLVGAVGRDYEQYF,TRBV7-9,.
CASTPGAANYGYTF,TRBV19,.
CASSRTNLLSHEQYF,TRBV19,.
CASSPGTQSSYEQYF,TRBV18,.
CASSPLGTENEKLFF,TRBV18,.
CASSVQTENTEAFF,TRBV5-1,.
CASHATGIVNTQYF,TRBV19,TRBD1
CASSYATGSYEQYF,TRBV18,.
CASSSVAGGVHEQYF,TRBV7-8,TRBD2
CASSLARRQGAKNYGYTF,TRBV7-7,TRBD1
CASSLKSGQRYGYPF,TRBV2,TRBD1
CASSLKGHGNQPQHF,TRBV27,.
CASSPLAGGPNEQYF,TRBV6-1,TRBD2
CASSLSGGPGTEAFF,TRBV27,.
CASTPFVGTGGGLSGNTIYF,TRBV28,.
CARSFSTGTNYANTGELFF,TRBV5-3,.
CASSQSWDTGSNEQFF,TRBV4-1,.
CASREGNLGAFF,TRBV6-1,.
CASSQEWASGANVLTF,TRBV4-2,.